This T cell receptor (beta chain) was retrieved from a study of early T cells in non-severe SARS-CoV-2 infection. This clonotype was picked up a small number of times. TCRdb analysed the 5' RACE reads with MiXCR anew, one entry per CDR3 protein. Of 50,000 to 65,000 distinct CDR3 sequences in the sample, around 13% were seen once. CDR3 length equals 17 residues. Trimming stripped 0 bases from V and 4 bases from J, with 16 bases between. Germline V gene data show CDR1 as MNHEY and CDR2 as SVGEGT. The receptor was derived from an adult who was a healthcare worker with PCR-confirmed SARS-CoV-2 infection or an uninfected control (not recorded which). The chain carries TRBV6-2 or TRBV6-3 and TRBJ2-1, with a possible D match to TRBD2 (6 bases). Sequences were obtained from whole blood. DNA of the CDR3: TGTGCCAGCAGTTACTCGATAACCGGGGGAGATTACAATGAGCAGTTCTTC. It translates to CASSYSITGGDYNEQFF.